This T cell receptor (beta chain) was profiled in a study of HIV-infected children after antiretroviral therapy interruption. For the study at large: Children were on planned treatment interruption or continuous treatment. In continuous treatment, analyzed samples were from weeks 0, 48 and 150. Interruption-arm samples span weeks 0, 12, interruption end (24 or 48), and about 3 years post-study.

This clonotype was counted at least ten times. The treatment denotes: PENTA 11 planned treatment interruption arm or continuous ART arm. A 3' RACE protocol on RNA, with unique molecular identifiers, produced the TCR library. TCRdb re-called the 3' RACE reads with MiXCR, one entry per CDR3 protein. Seen here are about 46,000 distinct CDR3 sequences, approximately 4.3% observed once, and the top ten hold over 0.65%. The CDR3 covers 13 residues. Germline V CDR1 and CDR2: MDHEN, SYDVKM. V shed 7 bases and J shed 2 bases, with 12 bases lying between them. This clonotype was sampled from a pool of human donors with HIV. The sample in question was CD45RA+ CD4+ T cells from PBMCs, pooled from several time points, obtained from a donor given antiretroviral therapy, either interrupted or continuous. Subset: naive CD4+ CD45RA+ CD45RO- T cells. The chain employs TRBV28 and TRBJ2-7, with a weak D call TRBD1 (5 bases). For the CDR3, the DNA is TGTGCCAGCACCCTAGGACAACCCTACGAGCAGTACTTC. The encoded protein is CASTLGQPYEQYF.